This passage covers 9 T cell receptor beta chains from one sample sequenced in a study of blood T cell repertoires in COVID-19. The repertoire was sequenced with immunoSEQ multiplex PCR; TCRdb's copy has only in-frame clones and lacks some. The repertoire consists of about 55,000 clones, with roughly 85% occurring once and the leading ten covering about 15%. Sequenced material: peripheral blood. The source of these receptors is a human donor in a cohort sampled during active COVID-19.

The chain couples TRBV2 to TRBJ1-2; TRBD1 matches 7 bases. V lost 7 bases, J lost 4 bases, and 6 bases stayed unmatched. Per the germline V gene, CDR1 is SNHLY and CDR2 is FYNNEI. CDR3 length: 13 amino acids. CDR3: CASKGDSRYGYTF. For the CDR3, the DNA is TGTGCCAGCAAAGGGGACAGTCGCTATGGCTACACCTTC.

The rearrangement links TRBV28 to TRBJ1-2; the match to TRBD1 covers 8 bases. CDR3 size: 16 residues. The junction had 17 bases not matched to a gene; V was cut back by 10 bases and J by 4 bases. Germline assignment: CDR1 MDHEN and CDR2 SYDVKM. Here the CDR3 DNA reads TGTGCCACGGTCCCGCTTGACAGGGGATATGGCTATGGCTACACCTTC. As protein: CATVPLDRGYGYGYTF.

DNA for the CDR3: TGTGCCAGCAGCTTCCGCGGAGGTGGGCTTGGGGCCAACGTCCTGACTTTC. It yields the protein CASSFRGGGLGANVLTF. The chain combines TRBV7-2 with TRBJ2-6; weak D call: TRBD2 (5 bases). The CDR3 runs to 17 residues. V was shortened by 3 bases and J by 3 bases, with 15 bases between the two germline ends. Germline assignment: CDR1 SGHTA and CDR2 FQGNSA. Supplemented by reference TRBV7-2 and TRBJ2-6, the full variable domain reads GAGVSQSPSNKVTEKGKDVELRCDPISGHTALYWYRQSLGQGLEFLIYFQGNSAPDKSGLPSDRFSAERTGGSVSTLTIQRTQQEDSAVYLCASSFRGGGLGANVLTFGAGSRLTVL.

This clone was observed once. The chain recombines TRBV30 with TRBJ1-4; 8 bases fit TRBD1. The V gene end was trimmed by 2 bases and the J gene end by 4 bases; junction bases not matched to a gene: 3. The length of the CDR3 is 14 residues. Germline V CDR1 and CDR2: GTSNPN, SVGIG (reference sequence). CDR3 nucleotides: TGTGCCTGGAGTACAGGACAGGGTAATGAAAAACTGTTTTTT. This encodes CAWSTGQGNEKLFF.

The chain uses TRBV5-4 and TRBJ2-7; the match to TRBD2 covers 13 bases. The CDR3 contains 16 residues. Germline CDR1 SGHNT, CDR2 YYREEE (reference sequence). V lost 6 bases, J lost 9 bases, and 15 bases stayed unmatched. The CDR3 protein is CASTPTSGRAAYPQYF. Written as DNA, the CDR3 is TGTGCCAGCACCCCAACTAGCGGGAGGGCCGCCTATCCGCAGTACTTC. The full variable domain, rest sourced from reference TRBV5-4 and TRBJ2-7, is ETGVTQSPTHLIKTRGQQVTLRCSSQSGHNTVSWYQQALGQGPQFIFQYYREEENGRGNFPPRFSGLQFPNYSSELNVNALELDDSALYLCASTPTSGRAAYPQYFGPGTRLTVT.

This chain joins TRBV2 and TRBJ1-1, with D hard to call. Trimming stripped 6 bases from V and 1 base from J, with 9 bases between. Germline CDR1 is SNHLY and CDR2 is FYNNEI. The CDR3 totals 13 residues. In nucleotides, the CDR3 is TGTGCCAGCAGGTTCGGGGAGAACACTGAAGCTTTCTTT. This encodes CASRFGENTEAFF.

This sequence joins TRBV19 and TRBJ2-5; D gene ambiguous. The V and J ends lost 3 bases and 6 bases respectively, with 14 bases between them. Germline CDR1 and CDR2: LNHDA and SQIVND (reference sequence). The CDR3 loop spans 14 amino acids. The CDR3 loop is CASSITAFEKTQYF. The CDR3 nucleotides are TGTGCCAGTAGTATTACCGCCTTCGAGAAGACCCAGTACTTC. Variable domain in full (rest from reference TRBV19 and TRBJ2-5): DGGITQSPKYLFRKEGQNVTLSCEQNLNHDAMYWYRQDPGQGLRLIYYSQIVNDFQKGDIAEGYSVSREKKESFPLTVTSAQKNPTAFYLCASSITAFEKTQYFGPGTRLLVL.

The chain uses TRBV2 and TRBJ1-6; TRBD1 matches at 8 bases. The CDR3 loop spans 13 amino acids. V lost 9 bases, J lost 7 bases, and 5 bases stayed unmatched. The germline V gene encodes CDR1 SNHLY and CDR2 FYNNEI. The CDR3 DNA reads TGTGCCAGTATCAGGGGGCTAAATTCACCCCTCCACTTT. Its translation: CASIRGLNSPLHF. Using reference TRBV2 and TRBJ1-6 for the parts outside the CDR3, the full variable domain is EPEVTQTPSHQVTQMGQEVILRCVPISNHLYFYWYRQILGQKVEFLVSFYNNEISEKSEIFDDQFSVERPDGSNFTLKIRSTKLEDSAMYFCASIRGLNSPLHFGNGTRLTVT.

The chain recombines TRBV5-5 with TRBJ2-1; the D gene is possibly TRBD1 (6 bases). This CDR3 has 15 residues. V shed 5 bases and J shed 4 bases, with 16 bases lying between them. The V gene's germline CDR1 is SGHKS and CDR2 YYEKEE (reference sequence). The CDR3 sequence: CASRPTGTKYNEQFF. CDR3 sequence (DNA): TGTGCCAGCAGACCTACCGGGACAAAATACAATGAGCAGTTCTTC. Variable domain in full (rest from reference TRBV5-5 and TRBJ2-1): DAGVTQSPTHLIKTRGQQVTLRCSPISGHKSVSWYQQVLGQGPQFIFQYYEKEERGRGNFPDRFSARQFPNYSSELNVNALLLGDSALYLCASRPTGTKYNEQFFGPGTRLTVL.